Sequencing of this T cell receptor (beta chain) was carried out in a study of T cells after yellow fever vaccination. Looking at the study overall: Where fractions had low cell numbers, libraries were prepared from them with the SMART-Seq v4 Ultra Low Input RNA kit.

The sample holds a few counts of this clonotype. The antigen is not known. The study, taken as a whole, reports: FACS-sorted repertoires might harbor abundant contaminating clonotypes from the bulk population. In post-booster samples, most primary-vaccination clones reappeared (roughly 96% CD4, 88% CD8). By day 5 rather than day 15, the secondary response had peaked, though it was weaker.

TCRdb analysed the 5' RACE reads with MiXCR anew, one entry per CDR3 protein. In the table there are fewer than 500,000 distinct CDR3 sequences, roughly a sixth of which are singletons. The sequence derives from a man between 18 and 35 years old who received the YFV17D yellow fever vaccine. The input for sequencing was PBMCs, taken before the yellow fever booster vaccination.

The CDR3 spells CAISTGATADTQYF. In nucleotides, the CDR3 is TGTGCCATCTCTACAGGGGCGACGGCAGATACGCAGTATTTT. The chain joins TRBV10-3 to TRBJ2-3; 7 bases agree with TRBD1. In germline, CDR1 is ENHRY, CDR2 SYGVKD. This CDR3 has 14 residues. V dropped 8 bases and J dropped 4; count of bases not matched to a gene: 9.